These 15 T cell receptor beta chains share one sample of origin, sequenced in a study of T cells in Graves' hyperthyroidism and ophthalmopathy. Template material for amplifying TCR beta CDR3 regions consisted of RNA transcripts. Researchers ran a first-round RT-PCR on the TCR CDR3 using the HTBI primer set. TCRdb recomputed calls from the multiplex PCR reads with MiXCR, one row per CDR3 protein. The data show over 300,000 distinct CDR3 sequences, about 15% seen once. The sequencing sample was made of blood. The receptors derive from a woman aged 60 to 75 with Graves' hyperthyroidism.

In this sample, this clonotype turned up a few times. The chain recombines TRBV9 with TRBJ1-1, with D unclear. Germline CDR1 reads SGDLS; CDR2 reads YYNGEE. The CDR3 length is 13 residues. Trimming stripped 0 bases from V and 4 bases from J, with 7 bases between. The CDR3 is CASSVVEGTEAFF. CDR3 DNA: TGTGCCAGCAGCGTAGTAGAGGGCACTGAAGCTTTCTTT.

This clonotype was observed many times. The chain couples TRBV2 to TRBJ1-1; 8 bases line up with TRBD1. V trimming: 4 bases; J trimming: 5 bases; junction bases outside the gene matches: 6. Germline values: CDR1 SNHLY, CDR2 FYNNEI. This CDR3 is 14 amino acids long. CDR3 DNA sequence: TGTGCCAGCAGTGCTCAGGGGGCAAGGACTGAAGCTTTCTTT. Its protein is CASSAQGARTEAFF.

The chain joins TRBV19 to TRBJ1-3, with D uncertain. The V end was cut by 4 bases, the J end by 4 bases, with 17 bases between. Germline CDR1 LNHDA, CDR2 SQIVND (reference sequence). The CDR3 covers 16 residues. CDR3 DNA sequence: TGTGCCAGTAGTACCCTCCGGATAAGGAAAGGAAACACCATATATTTT. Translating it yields CASSTLRIRKGNTIYF.

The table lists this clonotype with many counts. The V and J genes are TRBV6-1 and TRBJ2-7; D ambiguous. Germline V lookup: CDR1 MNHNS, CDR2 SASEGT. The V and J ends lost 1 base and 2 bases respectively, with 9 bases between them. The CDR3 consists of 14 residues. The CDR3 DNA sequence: TGTGCCAGCAGTGAAGGGACGGTAACCTACGAGCAGTACTTC. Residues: CASSEGTVTYEQYF.

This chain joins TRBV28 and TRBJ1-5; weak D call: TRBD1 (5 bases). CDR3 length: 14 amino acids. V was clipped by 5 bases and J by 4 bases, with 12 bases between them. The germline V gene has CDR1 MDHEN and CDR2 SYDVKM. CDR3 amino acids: CASSPGFWNQPQHF. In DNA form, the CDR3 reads TGTGCCAGCAGTCCAGGGTTCTGGAATCAGCCCCAGCATTTT. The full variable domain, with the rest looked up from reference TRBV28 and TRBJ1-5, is DVKVTQSSRYLVKRTGEKVFLECVQDMDHENMFWYRQDPGLGLRLIYFSYDVKMKEKGDIPEGYSVSREKKERFSLILESASTNQTSMYLCASSPGFWNQPQHFGDGTRLSIL.

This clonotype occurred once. The CDR3 DNA is TGTGCCACCAGGGGACAGGGAGAGACCCAGTACTTC. The encoded protein is CATRGQGETQYF. The rearrangement links TRBV24-1 to TRBJ2-5; 9 nucleotides line up with TRBD1. The CDR3 covers 12 residues. Germline CDR1 reads KGHDR; CDR2 reads SFDVKD. After removal of 7 bases from V and 4 bases from J, the junction contained 0 bases not matched to a gene.

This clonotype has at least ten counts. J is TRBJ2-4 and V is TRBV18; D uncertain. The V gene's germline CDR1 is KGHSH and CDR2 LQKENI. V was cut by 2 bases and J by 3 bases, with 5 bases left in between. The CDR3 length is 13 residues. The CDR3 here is CASSPGVKNIQYF. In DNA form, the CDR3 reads TGTGCCAGCTCACCAGGGGTCAAAAACATTCAGTACTTC.

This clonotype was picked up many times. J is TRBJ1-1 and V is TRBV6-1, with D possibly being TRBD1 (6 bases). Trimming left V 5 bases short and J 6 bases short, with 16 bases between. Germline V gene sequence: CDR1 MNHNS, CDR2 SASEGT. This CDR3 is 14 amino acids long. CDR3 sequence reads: CASSRRRGAPEAFF. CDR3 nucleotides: TGTGCCAGCAGTCGACGGCGGGGGGCCCCTGAAGCTTTCTTT.

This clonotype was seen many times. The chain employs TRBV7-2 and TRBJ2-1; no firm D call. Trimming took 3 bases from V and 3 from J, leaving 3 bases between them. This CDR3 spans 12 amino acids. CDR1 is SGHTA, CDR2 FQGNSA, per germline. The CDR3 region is CASSLIYNEQFF. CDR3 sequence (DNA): TGTGCCAGCAGCTTGATCTACAATGAGCAGTTCTTC.

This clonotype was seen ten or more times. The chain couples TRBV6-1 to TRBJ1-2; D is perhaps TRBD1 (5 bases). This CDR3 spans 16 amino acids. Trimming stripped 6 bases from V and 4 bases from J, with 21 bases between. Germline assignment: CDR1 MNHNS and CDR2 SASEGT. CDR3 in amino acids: CASSHGLGGVGYGYTF. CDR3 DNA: TGTGCCAGCAGCCACGGACTCGGGGGGGTAGGCTATGGCTACACCTTC.

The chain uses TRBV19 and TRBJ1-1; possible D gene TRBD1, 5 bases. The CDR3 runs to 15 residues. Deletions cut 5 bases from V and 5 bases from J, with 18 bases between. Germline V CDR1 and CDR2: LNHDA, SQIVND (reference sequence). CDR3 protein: CASSPQGLLGTEAFF. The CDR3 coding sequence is TGTGCCAGTAGTCCCCAGGGACTCCTGGGGACTGAAGCTTTCTTT.

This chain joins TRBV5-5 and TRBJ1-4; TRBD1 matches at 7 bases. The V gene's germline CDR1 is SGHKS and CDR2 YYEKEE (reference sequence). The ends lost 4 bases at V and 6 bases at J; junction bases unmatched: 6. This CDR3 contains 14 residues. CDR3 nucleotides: TGTGCCAGCAGCCTATGGGACAGTGATGAAAAACTGTTTTTT. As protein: CASSLWDSDEKLFF.

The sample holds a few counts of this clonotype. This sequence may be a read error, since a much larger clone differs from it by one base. The CDR3 region has the DNA TGTGCCAGCAACCCGGGACAGAGAATTGCAGATACGCAGTATTTT. Translation gives CASNPGQRIADTQYF. The chain joins TRBV7-9 to TRBJ2-3, with 7 bases matching TRBD1. The CDR3 consists of 15 residues. With V trimmed by 7 bases and J by 4 bases, 11 bases remained unmatched. Looked up from germline, CDR1 is SEHNR and CDR2 is FQNEAQ (reference sequence). Filled out from reference TRBV7-9 and TRBJ2-3, the complete variable domain reads DTGVSQNPRHKITKRGQNVTFRCDPISEHNRLYWYRQTLGQGPEFLTYFQNEAQLEKSRLLSDRFSAERPKGSFSTLEIQRTEQGDSAMYLCASNPGQRIADTQYFGPGTRLTVL.

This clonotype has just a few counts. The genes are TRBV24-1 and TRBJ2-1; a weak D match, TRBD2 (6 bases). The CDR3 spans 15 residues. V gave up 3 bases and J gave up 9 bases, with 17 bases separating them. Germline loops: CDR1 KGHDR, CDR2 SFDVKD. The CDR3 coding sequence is TGTGCCACCAGTGATCCCGGGAGATCCTTTGGTGAGCAGTTCTTC. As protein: CATSDPGRSFGEQFF.

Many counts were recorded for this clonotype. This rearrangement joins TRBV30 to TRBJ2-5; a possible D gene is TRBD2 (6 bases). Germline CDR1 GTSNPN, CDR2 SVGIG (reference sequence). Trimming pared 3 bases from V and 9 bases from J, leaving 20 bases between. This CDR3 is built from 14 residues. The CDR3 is CAWRPKGLPGAQYF. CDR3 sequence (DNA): TGTGCCTGGAGACCAAAGGGCCTGCCGGGGGCCCAGTACTTC.